The 21 T cell receptor beta chains below were found in one sample sequenced in a study of blood T cells in healthy people across ages. With a J-beta primer mix and a sample-barcoded 5' primer, a second PCR ran about 7 to 11 cycles. In TCRdb, the 5' RACE reads were re-called with MiXCR into one record per CDR3 protein. The table lists fewer than 950,000 distinct CDR3 sequences, approximately 35% of them singletons. What was sequenced was blood. Receptor source: a young man in good health.

V and J are TRBV6-5 and TRBJ2-2; tentatively, D is TRBD1 (6 bases). The CDR3 contains 15 residues. Trimming removed 6 bases at V and 0 bases at J, with 11 bases between. Per germline, CDR1 MNHEY and CDR2 SVGAGI. The DNA for the CDR3 is TGTGCCAGCAGCAGACAGGCTCCGAACACCGGGGAGCTGTTTTTT. This translates into CASSRQAPNTGELFF.

This clonotype was observed a few times. This chain joins TRBV20-1 and TRBJ2-3, with no clear D. This CDR3 region has 13 residues. Germline CDR1 DFQATT, CDR2 SNEGSKA (reference sequence). Trimming stripped 6 bases from V and 2 bases from J, with 12 bases between. CDR3 bases: TGCAGTGCCTTCCCAGGCCCCACAGATACGCAGTATTTT. Protein sequence: CSAFPGPTDTQYF.

This chain connects TRBV20-1 to TRBJ2-5; the D gene could be TRBD1 or TRBD2 (6 bases each). V lost 1 base and J 11 bases, leaving 20 bases between the germline ends. This CDR3 is built from 14 residues. Per germline, CDR1 DFQATT and CDR2 SNEGSKA (reference sequence). The CDR3 DNA sequence: TGCAGTGCTAGAGCCGGAGGGGGGAATTCTGAGCAGTACTTC. It yields the protein CSARAGGGNSEQYF.

This clonotype was seen a handful of times. This could be a read error, since a much larger clone is one nucleotide away. This rearrangement joins TRBV18 to TRBJ1-6, with unresolved D. In germline, CDR1 is KGHSH, CDR2 LQKENI. The CDR3 length is 13 residues. The CDR3 spells CAGSPGEDSPLHF. Written as DNA, the CDR3 is TGTGCCGGCTCGCCCGGTGAGGATTCACCCCTCCACTTT.

This chain links TRBV27 with TRBJ1-1, with no clear D. The CDR3 has 13 amino acids. CDR1 is MNHEY and CDR2 is SMNVEV in the germline V gene (reference sequence). The V end lost 7 bases, the J end lost 2 bases, and 11 bases lay between the germline ends. The CDR3 sequence: CASTDGPNTEAFF. CDR3 DNA sequence: TGTGCCAGCACGGACGGGCCAAACACTGAAGCTTTCTTT.

The chain recombines TRBV24-1 with TRBJ2-1; D uncertain. CDR3 length: 12 residues. Looked up from germline, CDR1 is KGHDR and CDR2 is SFDVKD. Trimming cost V 9 bases and J 3 bases, with 8 bases left between them. The CDR3 spells CATGNNYNEQFF. CDR3 coding DNA: TGTGCCACCGGAAATAACTACAATGAGCAGTTCTTC.

The genes are TRBV20-1 and TRBJ2-1; TRBD2 agrees at 8 bases. CDR1 and CDR2 (germline): DFQATT, SNEGSKA (reference sequence). The ends lost 5 bases at V and 6 bases at J; junction bases unmatched: 12. This CDR3 contains 15 residues. The CDR3 here is CSARTAGLASNEQFF. CDR3 DNA sequence: TGCAGTGCTCGAACAGCCGGACTAGCAAGCAATGAGCAGTTCTTC.

The rearrangement uses TRBV5-1 and TRBJ1-1; TRBD1 is a possible D gene (6 bases). The CDR3 contains 14 residues. V was pared by 6 bases and J by 2 bases, with 14 bases between. Per the germline V gene, CDR1 is SGHRS and CDR2 is YFSETQ. This CDR3 is CASKAQGSNTEAFF. Written as DNA, the CDR3 is TGCGCCAGCAAAGCACAGGGTTCTAACACTGAAGCTTTCTTT.

This clonotype was counted at least ten times. V usage is TRBV10-3 and J usage is TRBJ2-1, with D unresolved. The CDR3 loop spans 16 amino acids. From germline, CDR1 is ENHRY and CDR2 SYGVKD. V dropped 8 bases and J dropped 1 base, with 18 bases sitting between them. This chain's CDR3 is CAIRPRRVFSYNEQFF. The DNA for the CDR3 is TGTGCCATCCGCCCCCGCCGGGTTTTTTCCTACAATGAGCAGTTCTTC.

V and J are TRBV15 and TRBJ2-7; 7 bases are shared with TRBD2. The CDR3 has 15 residues. The germline CDR1 and CDR2 sequences are LNHNV and YYDKDF (reference sequence). The ends lost 3 bases at V and 6 bases at J; junction bases unmatched: 11. The CDR3 DNA reads as TGTGCCACCAGCAGTGCACGGGGGGTAGGCTGCGAGCAGTACTTC. Protein product: CATSSARGVGCEQYF.

This clonotype was detected once. This chain links TRBV28 with TRBJ2-4, with 10 bases that match TRBD1. Judging by the DNA end, TRBJ2-7 fits better; the J call may be wrong. Germline CDR1 reads MDHEN; CDR2 reads SYDVKM. The CDR3 is made up of 16 amino acids. CDR3 DNA sequence: TGTGCCAGCAGTGAACCGGGACAGGGGTCCTCCTACGAGCAGTACTTC. Translation gives CASSEPGQGSSYEQYF.

This clonotype was counted a few times. The chain recombines TRBV6-1 with TRBJ2-7; 7 bases align to TRBD1. CDR1 and CDR2 from the germline V gene are MNHNS and SASEGT. The CDR3 contains 16 residues. V was clipped by 0 bases and J by 7 bases; unmatched bases: 12. CDR3 DNA: TGTGCCAGCAGTGAAGCGCAGGGGGTCCTACACAATGAGCAGTACTTC. This codes for CASSEAQGVLHNEQYF.

Turning to this clonotype: A much larger clone differs by one base, so this may be a read error. The chain recombines TRBV7-9 with TRBJ2-5; D uncertain. The CDR3 consists of 12 residues. Trimming stripped 5 bases from V and 11 bases from J, with 15 bases between. The germline V gene encodes CDR1 SEHNR and CDR2 FQNEAQ (reference sequence). CDR3: CASSQSYNEQYF. The CDR3 nucleotides read TGTGCCAGCAGCCAATCCTACAATGAGCAGTACTTC.

The table lists this clonotype with a few counts. The CDR3 spells CASSRDVDREYEQYF. CDR3 sequence (DNA): TGTGCCAGCAGTCGGGACGTGGACAGGGAATACGAGCAGTACTTC. The V gene is TRBV27, the J gene TRBJ2-7, with 8 bases that match TRBD1. Germline CDR1 MNHEY, CDR2 SMNVEV (reference sequence). This CDR3 comprises 15 residues. Trimming took 5 bases from V and 4 from J; bases not matched to a gene: 10.

The rearrangement joins TRBV2 to TRBJ1-6, with TRBD1 matching over 7 bases. J gave up 0 bases and V 9 bases, and 8 bases lay outside the gene matches. The CDR3 sequence is 16 residues long. Germline V lookup: CDR1 SNHLY, CDR2 FYNNEI. The CDR3: CARGQADLSYNSPLHF. The CDR3 DNA is TGTGCCAGAGGACAGGCGGATCTCTCCTATAATTCACCCCTCCACTTT.

This clonotype was picked up a small number of times. The J gene is TRBJ1-1, the V gene TRBV24-1, with 7 nucleotides matching TRBD1. Germline trimming cut 12 bases from V and 3 bases from J; bases unmatched to any gene: 12. There are 14 residues in the CDR3. Germline V gives CDR1 KGHDR, CDR2 SFDVKD. The CDR3: CALHDDRADTEAFF. In DNA form, the CDR3 reads TGTGCCCTCCACGACGACAGGGCGGACACTGAAGCTTTCTTT.

The chain is built from TRBV18 and TRBJ2-5; D is uncertain. Looked up from germline, CDR1 is KGHSH and CDR2 is LQKENI. Trimming left V 0 bases short and J 1 base short, with 9 bases between. CDR3 length: 15 amino acids. This chain's CDR3 is CASSPPQRVQETQYF. The CDR3 DNA is TGTGCCAGCTCACCACCCCAACGGGTCCAAGAGACCCAGTACTTC.

J is TRBJ2-3 and V is TRBV20-1; TRBD2 might be the D (6 bases). The V gene lost 6 bases and the J gene lost 2 bases, with 12 bases spanning the gap. Germline loops: CDR1 DFQATT, CDR2 SNEGSKA (reference sequence). CDR3 length equals 13 residues. The CDR3: CSAHSGNTDTQYF. The CDR3 coding sequence is TGCAGTGCGCATAGCGGAAACACAGATACGCAGTATTTT.

The chain is built from TRBV29-1 and TRBJ1-1, with D possibly matching TRBD1 (6 bases). The CDR3 loop spans 14 amino acids. Germline V lookup: CDR1 SQVTM, CDR2 ANQGSEA. V lost 0 bases and J lost 4, with 12 bases in between. CDR3 sequence: CSVEDFGGGTEAFF. The CDR3 nucleotides are TGCAGCGTTGAAGATTTCGGAGGGGGCACTGAAGCTTTCTTT.

The rearrangement uses TRBV27 and TRBJ1-2; 8 nucleotides agree with TRBD1. With 7 bases clipped from V and 8 bases from J, the junction kept 9 bases outside the gene matches. Germline lookup yields CDR1 MNHEY and CDR2 SMNVEV (reference sequence). The CDR3 is 13 residues long. The CDR3 DNA follows: TGTGCCAGCAAGAATAGGACAGGGTTCGGCTACACCTTC. Its translation is CASKNRTGFGYTF.

This clonotype has only a few counts. The V gene is TRBV7-2, the J gene TRBJ1-4; D unclear. Per the germline V gene, CDR1 is SGHTA and CDR2 is FQGNSA. This CDR3 comprises 16 residues. V lost 0 bases to trimming and J lost 4 bases, with 12 bases between them. CDR3 bases: TGTGCCAGCAGCTTAGCTGGTCTGCGCGGTAATGAAAAACTGTTTTTT. Translation gives CASSLAGLRGNEKLFF.